Below are 27 T cell receptor beta chains sequenced from a single sample in a study of regulatory T cells in long-lasting Graves disease. Time point meaning: persistent/refractory GD, antithyroid drugs over 5 years with positive TRAb. PBMC RNA was the source of the TCR library. To make TCR beta libraries, researchers used iRepertoire HTBI primers and Arm-PCR of CDR3 regions. A single record per CDR3 protein comes from TCRdb applying MiXCR to the multiplex PCR reads. The sample includes 420,000 or so distinct CDR3 sequences, around a quarter of them seen just once. The source material was peripheral blood mononuclear cells (PBMCs), sampled when the disease was refractory, from a patient treated with antithyroid drugs. The source of these receptors is a female donor with Graves disease.

The rearrangement joins TRBV6-1 to TRBJ2-5, with D perhaps matching TRBD1 or TRBD2 (7 bases each). The CDR3 totals 18 residues. Germline values: CDR1 MNHNS, CDR2 SASEGT. Trimming pared 6 bases from V and 1 base from J, leaving 24 bases between. CDR3 nucleotide sequence: TGTGCCAGCAGAAAGGACAGGCAACCGGGACTAATCCAAGAGACCCAGTACTTC. Protein product: CASRKDRQPGLIQETQYF.

This clonotype has a handful of counts. The chain combines TRBV3-1 with TRBJ1-5; no reliable D call. The CDR3 loop spans 17 amino acids. Germline values: CDR1 LGHDT, CDR2 YNNKEL (reference sequence). Between the trimmed V and J ends, which lost 4 bases and 1 base, there was a span of 17 bases. Written as DNA, the CDR3 is TGTGCCAGCAGCCCGTCACCGGCAGGAAAGAGCAATCAGCCCCAGCATTTT. The encoded protein is CASSPSPAGKSNQPQHF. The variable domain in full, with the rest retrieved from reference TRBV3-1 and TRBJ1-5, is DTAVSQTPKYLVTQMGNDKSIKCEQNLGHDTMYWYKQDSKKFLKIMFSYNNKELIINETVPNRFSPKSPDKAHLNLHINSLELGDSAVYFCASSPSPAGKSNQPQHFGDGTRLSIL.

This clonotype was seen more than once but under ten times. The chain recombines TRBV29-1 with TRBJ2-5; D tentatively reads TRBD1 or TRBD2 (5 bases each). Trimming took 5 bases from V and 3 from J, leaving 25 bases between them. Per the germline V gene, CDR1 is SQVTM and CDR2 is ANQGSEA. The CDR3 loop spans 17 amino acids. The CDR3 region is CSVSLKVKGASKETQYF. CDR3 coding DNA: TGCAGCGTTTCCCTCAAGGTGAAAGGGGCTAGCAAAGAGACCCAGTACTTC.

This clonotype was seen many times. This chain joins TRBV6-1 and TRBJ2-2; the match to TRBD1 covers 8 bases. Losses at the gene ends were 6 bases for V and 1 base for J; bases not matched to a gene: 4. The CDR3 is made up of 15 amino acids. Germline values: CDR1 MNHNS, CDR2 SASEGT. CDR3 DNA: TGTGCCAGCAGCTCCGGGACAGGGAACACCGGGGAGCTGTTTTTT. Translation: CASSSGTGNTGELFF.

This clonotype was detected ten times or more. The chain links TRBV30 to TRBJ2-5; no clear D gene. This CDR3 contains 11 residues. The V gene's germline CDR1 is GTSNPN and CDR2 SVGIG (reference sequence). The V and J ends lost 2 bases and 5 bases respectively, with 6 bases between them. In DNA form, the CDR3 reads TGTGCCTGGAGTCGTACGGAGACCCAGTACTTC. Encoded protein: CAWSRTETQYF.

CDR3 DNA: TGCAGTGCTAGAGCCCCTGGGGGGGGAAACCGTGAAGCTTTCTTT. Its translation is CSARAPGGGNREAFF. The genes are TRBV20-1 and TRBJ1-1, with D perhaps matching TRBD1 (5 bases). This CDR3 is built from 15 residues. From germline, CDR1 is DFQATT and CDR2 SNEGSKA (reference sequence). The ends were cut back, 1 base at V and 7 bases at J, with 19 bases in the middle.

This clonotype was found many times. The rearrangement links TRBV28 to TRBJ1-2; the D is unclear. V was trimmed by 7 bases and J by 7 bases, leaving 19 bases between them. The germline V gene has CDR1 MDHEN and CDR2 SYDVKM. The CDR3 is 14 amino acids. This CDR3 reads CASTISPREGGYTF. CDR3 DNA sequence: TGTGCCAGCACTATTTCCCCTAGGGAGGGTGGCTACACCTTC.

This clonotype was seen once. A much larger clone lies one base from this, so it may be a read error. The rearrangement joins TRBV29-1 to TRBJ1-2; D gene unclear. The V and J ends lost 6 bases and 2 bases respectively, with 10 bases between them. Germline V gene sequence: CDR1 SQVTM, CDR2 ANQGSEA. The CDR3 has 12 amino acids. CDR3 DNA sequence: TGCAGCGTCATGGGCAGAAACTATGGCTACACCTTC. It translates to CSVMGRNYGYTF.

The rearrangement uses TRBV3-1 and TRBJ2-5, with 11 bases matching TRBD2. The ends lost 1 base at V and 2 bases at J; junction bases unmatched: 6. The CDR3 sequence is 17 residues long. From germline, CDR1 is LGHDT and CDR2 YNNKEL (reference sequence). CDR3: CASSQARGLAAQETQYF. The CDR3 DNA is TGTGCCAGCAGCCAAGCGAGGGGACTAGCGGCACAAGAGACCCAGTACTTC.

This clonotype was seen many times. V and J are TRBV6-1 and TRBJ1-2, with no clear D. Trimming stripped 4 bases from V and 4 bases from J, with 10 bases between. This CDR3 region has 13 residues. In germline, CDR1 is MNHNS, CDR2 SASEGT. The CDR3 is CASSAPGSYGYTF. CDR3 sequence (DNA): TGTGCCAGCAGTGCCCCCGGGAGCTATGGCTACACCTTC.

This clonotype was seen ten or more times. J is TRBJ1-1 and V is TRBV6-5; maybe TRBD1 (5 bases). V lost 2 bases and J lost 5, with 15 bases in between. Germline loops: CDR1 MNHEY, CDR2 SVGAGI. CDR3 length: 15 amino acids. Written as DNA, the CDR3 is TGTGCCAGCAGTTACATCTCAGGGATGGGGACTGAAGCTTTCTTT. This codes for CASSYISGMGTEAFF.

V is TRBV4-2 and J is TRBJ2-2; TRBD2 matches 7 bases. The CDR3 extends over 15 amino acids. In germline, CDR1 is LGHNA, CDR2 YNFKEQ. V gave up 4 bases and J gave up 5 bases; unmatched junction bases: 7. CDR3 residues: CASSRERELTGELFF. As DNA, the CDR3 is TGTGCCAGCAGCCGCGAGCGGGAACTAACCGGGGAGCTGTTTTTT.

This clonotype was detected a few times. V usage is TRBV29-1 and J usage is TRBJ2-7; D may be TRBD1 (6 bases). V was pared by 8 bases and J by 0 bases, with 14 bases between. The germline V gene has CDR1 SQVTM and CDR2 ANQGSEA. This CDR3 has 13 amino acids. CDR3 amino acids: CSIRDITSYEQYF. The CDR3 DNA sequence: TGCAGCATACGGGACATTACCTCCTACGAGCAGTACTTC.

Remarks on this clonotype: A read error is the likely source, as a far larger clone sits one nucleotide away. This chain uses TRBV6-5 with TRBJ1-2; D gene uncertain. The CDR3 has 13 residues. The germline gives CDR1 MNHEY, CDR2 SVGAGI. The DNA for the CDR3 is TGTGCCAGCAGTTCCGGAGTTGGCTATGGCTGCACCTTC. It codes for CASSSGVGYGCTF.

V is TRBV19 and J is TRBJ1-5; D gene unclear. Trimming pared 10 bases from V and 0 bases from J, leaving 16 bases between. From germline, CDR1 is LNHDA and CDR2 SQIVND (reference sequence). This CDR3 spans 15 amino acids. The CDR3 sequence: CATSLGPNSNQPQHF. CDR3 DNA sequence: TGTGCCACCTCGTTAGGACCGAATAGCAATCAGCCCCAGCATTTT.

There are many counts of this clonotype. The rearrangement links TRBV20-1 to TRBJ2-7; 9 nucleotides match TRBD1. The CDR3 has 14 amino acids. Unmatched junction bases numbered 9, after V lost 3 bases and J lost 6 bases. Germline V lookup: CDR1 DFQATT, CDR2 SNEGSKA (reference sequence). CDR3: CSASPGTGKGEQYF. In DNA, the CDR3 is TGCAGTGCTAGCCCCGGGACAGGGAAGGGCGAGCAGTACTTC.

This clonotype was picked up a small number of times. The chain couples TRBV7-9 to TRBJ1-2; no definite D call. The CDR3 is 16 residues long. Trimming left V 5 bases short and J 4 bases short, with 20 bases between. CDR1 is SEHNR and CDR2 is FQNEAQ in the germline V gene (reference sequence). The CDR3 nucleotides are TGTGCCAGCAGCGACATGAGGACCTTCCCAACCTATGGCTACACCTTC. Translation: CASSDMRTFPTYGYTF.

This clonotype was counted a few times. V and J are TRBV18 and TRBJ2-7; tentatively, D is TRBD1 (6 bases). The CDR3 length is 14 residues. Germline-derived CDR1 and CDR2 are KGHSH and LQKENI. The V end was cut by 6 bases, the J end by 2 bases, with 14 bases between. The CDR3 region has the DNA TGTGCCAGCTCTCGGACAGCTGCAGCCTACGAGCAGTACTTC. Translation: CASSRTAAAYEQYF. Full variable domain (missing parts from reference TRBV18 and TRBJ2-7): NAGVMQNPRHLVRRRGQEARLRCSPMKGHSHVYWYRQLPEEGLKFMVYLQKENIIDESGMPKERFSAEFPKEGPSILRIQQVVRGDSAAYFCASSRTAAAYEQYFGPGTRLTVT.

This clonotype was counted once. The J gene is TRBJ1-5, the V gene TRBV5-1, with unresolved D. Germline lookup yields CDR1 SGHRS and CDR2 YFSETQ. This CDR3 region has 13 residues. The V end was cut by 6 bases, the J end by 8 bases, with 15 bases between. CDR3 region: CASNSGRAKPQHF. CDR3 DNA: TGCGCCAGCAACTCAGGAAGGGCGAAGCCCCAGCATTTT.

This clonotype occurred many times. The chain has TRBV7-2 and TRBJ1-6; the D is unclear. The CDR3 is 13 residues long. Germline V gene sequence: CDR1 SGHTA, CDR2 FQGNSA. The V and J ends lost 5 bases and 9 bases respectively, with 11 bases between them. The CDR3 DNA reads as TGTGCCAGCAGCCCCCAGGCGGGTTCACCCCTCCACTTT. As protein: CASSPQAGSPLHF.

This clonotype has at least ten counts. V is TRBV6-2 or TRBV6-3 and J is TRBJ1-2, with 10 bases identical to TRBD1. J lost 7 bases, V lost 0 bases, and 2 bases had no gene match. This CDR3 spans 14 amino acids. Per the germline V gene, CDR1 is MNHEY and CDR2 is SVGEGT. CDR3 DNA: TGTGCCAGCAGTTACTCGGGACAGGGGCTTGGCTACACCTTC. Translated: CASSYSGQGLGYTF.

The J gene is TRBJ1-6, the V gene TRBV9; 7 bases line up with TRBD1. V gave up 4 bases and J gave up 8 bases; unmatched junction bases: 9. Germline V lookup: CDR1 SGDLS, CDR2 YYNGEE. The CDR3 has 15 amino acids. CDR3 nucleotide sequence: TGTGCCAGCAGCACAGGGGTCAAGGGAGATTCACCCCTCCACTTT. This sequence encodes CASSTGVKGDSPLHF.

This clonotype was seen at least ten times. V usage is TRBV6-1 and J usage is TRBJ2-2; D is unresolved. The V gene's germline CDR1 is MNHNS and CDR2 SASEGT. Trimming cost V 0 bases and J 1 base, with 9 bases left between them. This CDR3 spans 16 amino acids. In DNA, the CDR3 is TGTGCCAGCAGTGAAGCGTTGACTCTGAACACCGGGGAGCTGTTTTTT. Encoded protein: CASSEALTLNTGELFF.

This clonotype was observed at least ten times. The genes are TRBV30 and TRBJ1-2; D call uncertain. Germline V CDR1 and CDR2: GTSNPN, SVGIG (reference sequence). The CDR3 runs 11 residues. V lost 4 bases to trimming and J lost 5 bases, with 8 bases between them. Here the CDR3 reads CAWTTAYGYTF. CDR3 DNA: TGTGCCTGGACCACAGCTTATGGCTACACCTTC.

This clonotype was seen repeatedly, ten times or more. V is TRBV28 and J is TRBJ1-5; no clear D. The CDR3 has 14 residues. V lost 4 bases, J lost 2 bases, and 9 bases lay in between. Germline V gives CDR1 MDHEN, CDR2 SYDVKM. The DNA of the CDR3 is TGTGCCAGCAGTTCAGTGAGGGGCAATCAGCCCCAGCATTTT. Encoded protein: CASSSVRGNQPQHF.

The chain carries TRBV20-1 and TRBJ2-7; 7 positions match TRBD1. Germline V lookup: CDR1 DFQATT, CDR2 SNEGSKA (reference sequence). V trimming: 0 bases; J trimming: 3 bases; junction bases outside the gene matches: 8. CDR3 length: 15 amino acids. CDR3 loop: CSARDSGQYYYEQYF. Written as DNA, the CDR3 is TGCAGTGCTAGAGATTCGGGACAGTACTACTACGAGCAGTACTTC.

There are a few counts of this clonotype. The chain employs TRBV5-1 and TRBJ2-7; 7 nucleotides line up with TRBD2. The V segment lost 6 bases and the J segment 5 bases; nucleotides outside the gene matches: 11. The CDR3 sequence is 14 residues long. Germline V gene data show CDR1 as SGHRS and CDR2 as YFSETQ. CDR3 sequence (DNA): TGCGCCAGCATGAGTCTAGCGGTAGGGGACGAGCAGTACTTC. It specifies CASMSLAVGDEQYF.